These 25 T cell receptor beta chains share one sample of origin, sequenced in a study of T-cell reconstitution after alpha-beta-depleted transplantation in children. As it was prepared, the TCRbeta library received unique molecular identifiers. TCRdb itself ran the PCR reads through MiXCR, one entry per CDR3 protein. The table lists 40,000 to 55,000 distinct CDR3 sequences, around 8.8% of them singletons. The material was PBMCs, mostly from graft donor cells, obtained 60 days after TCRalphabeta/CD19-depleted stem cell transplant. These receptor sequences come from a male patient aged 2-15 years who had a stem cell transplant for chronic granulomatous disease, so the T cells may come from the graft donor.

This clonotype was recorded many times. The CDR3 coding sequence is TGCAGTGCTAGAGATCGAGAAGGGTTGGGGGACACCATATATTTT. This codes for CSARDREGLGDTIYF. The J gene is TRBJ1-3, the V gene TRBV20-1, with D tentatively TRBD1 (5 bases). The germline V gene encodes CDR1 DFQATT and CDR2 SNEGSKA (reference sequence). The CDR3 is 15 residues long. With 0 bases removed from V and 8 bases from J, the gap between germline ends came to 17 bases.

Notes on this clonotype: With a much larger clone just one base away, this may be a read error. The V and J genes are TRBV4-1 and TRBJ1-5; possible D gene TRBD1, 5 bases. The germline gives CDR1 MGHRA, CDR2 YSYEKL. CDR3 length equals 15 residues. The CDR3 spells CASSQLLGGNQPHHF. The CDR3 region has the DNA TGCGCCAGCAGCCAATTATTGGGGGGGAATCAGCCCCACCATTTT.

There are many counts of this clonotype. This chain uses TRBV7-2 with TRBJ2-3; D gene uncertain. CDR1 is SGHTA and CDR2 is FQGNSA in the germline V gene. Trimming removed 2 bases at V and 2 bases at J, with 8 bases between. The CDR3 is 14 amino acids. This CDR3 is CASSLLGNTDTQYF. Written as DNA, the CDR3 is TGTGCCAGCAGCTTATTAGGAAACACAGATACGCAGTATTTT.

This clonotype has at least ten counts. This chain uses TRBV9 with TRBJ2-5; D perhaps matches TRBD2 (5 bases). The CDR3 contains 18 residues. The germline gives CDR1 SGDLS, CDR2 YYNGEE. The V and J ends lost 4 bases and 1 base respectively, with 23 bases between them. The CDR3 region is CASSPGVSGQVGQETQYF. The CDR3 DNA is TGTGCCAGCAGCCCCGGGGTGTCGGGCCAGGTGGGCCAAGAGACCCAGTACTTC.

This clonotype was detected many times. The chain couples TRBV18 to TRBJ2-7, with TRBD1 as a possible D gene (5 bases). CDR3 length: 14 amino acids. V gave up 3 bases and J gave up 7 bases, with 16 bases separating them. Germline V gene lookup returns CDR1 KGHSH and CDR2 LQKENI. CDR3 sequence (DNA): TGTGCCAGCTCACCCATCGGCAGGGTCCAGGAGCAGTACTTC. As protein: CASSPIGRVQEQYF.

A note on this clonotype: A single base separates this from a much larger clone, so it may be a read error. The chain links TRBV5-1 to TRBJ2-7; no clear D. This CDR3 has 13 residues. CDR1 and CDR2 from the germline V gene are SGHRS and YFSETQ. For the CDR3, the DNA is TGCGCCAACAGCTTGGATGCAGTATCCGAGCAGTACTTC. Amino acid sequence: CANSLDAVSEQYF.

The table lists this clonotype with many counts. The chain uses TRBV27 and TRBJ2-7, with unresolved D. From germline, CDR1 is MNHEY and CDR2 SMNVEV (reference sequence). V was pared by 6 bases and J by 3 bases, with 6 bases between. This CDR3 spans 11 amino acids. The CDR3 reads CASSSFYEQYF. In DNA form, the CDR3 reads TGTGCCAGCAGCTCGTTCTACGAGCAGTACTTC.

Many counts were recorded for this clonotype. The chain combines TRBV9 with TRBJ2-7; 10 bases are shared with TRBD1. CDR1 and CDR2 from the germline V gene are SGDLS and YYNGEE. V lost 4 bases to trimming and J lost 6 bases; unmatched junction nucleotides: 16. This CDR3 is 17 amino acids long. The CDR3 DNA is TGTGCCAGCAGCCCAAGGGGGTTAGGGGACAGGGGTGGCGAGCAGTACTTC. Translating it yields CASSPRGLGDRGGEQYF.

This clonotype was seen ten or more times. V gene TRBV7-2 combines with J gene TRBJ2-2; TRBD2 matches at 10 bases. The trim removed 5 bases at V and 3 bases at J, leaving 9 bases unmatched. This CDR3 comprises 17 residues. Germline CDR1 SGHTA, CDR2 FQGNSA. The CDR3 bases are TGTGCCAGCAGCCGAAAGGCGCTAGCGGGAGACACCGGGGAGCTGTTTTTT. This translates into CASSRKALAGDTGELFF.

In its sample, this clonotype was seen many times. The chain is built from TRBV29-1 and TRBJ2-7; D is perhaps TRBD1 (5 bases). Per germline, CDR1 SQVTM and CDR2 ANQGSEA. Trimming shortened V by 3 bases and J by 0 bases, and 12 bases separated the two germline ends. This CDR3 has 14 amino acids. The DNA for the CDR3 is TGCAGCGTTGAGGGCAGGGCCCCCTCCTACGAGCAGTACTTC. This codes for CSVEGRAPSYEQYF.

This clonotype was detected a few times. Being one base from a much bigger clone, this may be a read error. The chain joins TRBV12-3 or TRBV12-4 to TRBJ2-7, with unresolved D. This CDR3 comprises 15 residues. In DNA form, the CDR3 reads TGTGCCAGCAGTTTAGCGGGCCCGTTCTCCTACGGGCAGTACTTC. Amino acids: CASSLAGPFSYGQYF.

There are many counts of this clonotype. CDR3 residues: CASSYKETQYF. In nucleotides, the CDR3 is TGCGCCAGCAGCTACAAGGAGACCCAGTACTTC. This sequence joins TRBV5-1 and TRBJ2-5; no definite D call. Germline V CDR1 and CDR2: SGHRS, YFSETQ. Trimming pared 3 bases from V and 5 bases from J, leaving 5 bases between. The CDR3 runs to 11 residues.

This clonotype was picked up many times. The V call is TRBV6-5, the J call TRBJ2-2, with 9 bases lining up with TRBD2. CDR3 size: 16 residues. Germline V gives CDR1 MNHEY, CDR2 SVGAGI. With V trimmed by 4 bases and J by 7 bases, 10 bases remained unmatched. This chain's CDR3 is CASSSRREGLGGELFF. CDR3 nucleotide sequence: TGTGCCAGCAGTTCCCGGCGGGAGGGCCTCGGCGGGGAGCTGTTTTTT.

The chain carries TRBV11-2 and TRBJ2-7; no definite D call. The length of the CDR3 is 11 residues. V was clipped by 5 bases and J by 2 bases, with 4 bases between them. In germline, CDR1 is SGHAT, CDR2 FQNNGV. The CDR3 DNA is TGTGCCAGCAGCCCCGCCTACGAGCAGTACTTC. It is translated as CASSPAYEQYF.

This clonotype has a count of ten or more. CDR3 sequence (DNA): TGTGCCTGGACTTGGGGGCGGAACACTGAAGCTTTCTTT. The encoded protein is CAWTWGRNTEAFF. This chain joins TRBV30 and TRBJ1-1, with a weak D call TRBD1 (6 bases). This CDR3 contains 13 residues. The germline gives CDR1 GTSNPN, CDR2 SVGIG (reference sequence). Trimming pared 4 bases from V and 1 base from J, leaving 10 bases between.

This clonotype has ten or more counts. The rearrangement joins TRBV24-1 to TRBJ2-1; D is perhaps TRBD2 (5 bases). The germline V gene encodes CDR1 KGHDR and CDR2 SFDVKD. This CDR3 has 15 amino acids. The germline V and J ends were trimmed by 5 bases and 1 base, with 11 bases remaining between them. CDR3: CATSGKAVSYNEQFF. As DNA, the CDR3 is TGTGCCACCAGTGGCAAAGCGGTATCCTACAATGAGCAGTTCTTC.

The chain uses TRBV11-2 and TRBJ2-3; D gene ambiguous. The CDR3 consists of 13 residues. Germline CDR1 and CDR2: SGHAT and FQNNGV. V shed 4 bases and J shed 4 bases, with 9 bases lying between them. Here the CDR3 reads CASSSILSDTQYF. As DNA, the CDR3 is TGTGCCAGCAGCTCCATCCTCTCAGATACGCAGTATTTT.

This clonotype occurred many times. V and J are TRBV18 and TRBJ2-3; TRBD2 matches 10 bases. The J segment lost 2 bases and the V segment lost 4 bases, leaving 12 bases of the junction unmatched. Germline V gene data show CDR1 as KGHSH and CDR2 as LQKENI. The CDR3 is 18 residues long. The CDR3 bases are TGTGCCAGCTCACGAAGGGCCAGCGGGAGGGCCTCCACAGATACGCAGTATTTT. It is translated as CASSRRASGRASTDTQYF.

The table lists this clonotype with a few counts. The V call is TRBV20-1, the J call TRBJ2-3, with a tentative D call TRBD2 (5 bases). The CDR3 loop spans 14 amino acids. Trimming cost V 0 bases and J 6 bases, with 13 bases left between them. Germline CDR1 reads DFQATT; CDR2 reads SNEGSKA (reference sequence). CDR3 loop: CSARDGRLRDTQYF. The DNA of the CDR3 is TGCAGTGCTAGAGATGGGAGACTCAGGGATACGCAGTATTTT.

This clonotype was found many times. The chain carries TRBV11-2 and TRBJ2-1, with D perhaps being TRBD1 or TRBD2 (5 bases each). There are 14 residues in the CDR3. CDR1 is SGHAT, CDR2 FQNNGV, per germline. The V gene lost 5 bases and the J gene lost 0 bases, with 8 bases spanning the gap. CDR3 in DNA: TGTGCCAGCAGCCCAGGGAGCTCCTACAATGAGCAGTTCTTC. It codes for CASSPGSSYNEQFF.

The V gene is TRBV3-1, the J gene TRBJ1-2, with a weak D call TRBD1 (5 bases). This CDR3 has 17 amino acids. The V and J ends lost 2 bases and 4 bases respectively, with 20 bases between them. Germline-derived CDR1 and CDR2 are LGHDT and YNNKEL (reference sequence). In DNA form, the CDR3 reads TGTGCCAGCAGCCAACTAGACAGCCTCGGATCCCCCTATGGCTACACCTTC. Translated, it gives CASSQLDSLGSPYGYTF.

This clonotype was seen repeatedly, ten times or more. The rearrangement joins TRBV9 to TRBJ2-3; D not resolved. Germline CDR1 is SGDLS and CDR2 is YYNGEE. This CDR3 has 14 residues. Trimming stripped 3 bases from V and 0 bases from J, with 8 bases between. As DNA, the CDR3 is TGTGCCAGCAGCGCCACCGGGAGCACAGATACGCAGTATTTT. Translation: CASSATGSTDTQYF.

Worth noting for this clonotype: With a much larger clone just one base away, this may be a read error. The chain employs TRBV27 and TRBJ1-2; TRBD1 might be the D (6 bases). From germline, CDR1 is MNHEY and CDR2 SMNVEV (reference sequence). The germline V and J ends were trimmed by 6 bases and 5 bases, with 25 bases remaining between them. The CDR3 extends over 17 amino acids. The DNA of the CDR3 is TGTGCCAGCAGACCTGGGCTCTCCATTGAGGGGGGGTATGGCTACACCTTC. It yields the protein CASRPGLSIEGGYGYTF.

This clonotype was recorded many times. V is TRBV27 and J is TRBJ2-1; D may be TRBD1 or TRBD2 (5 bases each). CDR1 and CDR2 (germline): MNHEY, SMNVEV (reference sequence). The CDR3 length is 14 residues. With 1 base removed from V and 7 bases from J, the gap between germline ends came to 11 bases. CDR3 loop: CASSLWDARNEQFF. Written as DNA, the CDR3 is TGTGCCAGCAGTTTATGGGACGCCCGGAATGAGCAGTTCTTC.

In its sample, this clonotype was seen many times. V gene TRBV3-1 combines with J gene TRBJ2-5; D possibly corresponds to TRBD1 (5 bases). Per germline, CDR1 LGHDT and CDR2 YNNKEL (reference sequence). V shed 3 bases and J shed 0 bases, with 11 bases lying between them. The CDR3 totals 15 residues. The CDR3 DNA reads TGTGCCAGCAGCCATCAGACAGCAAACCAAGAGACCCAGTACTTC. Amino acid sequence: CASSHQTANQETQYF.